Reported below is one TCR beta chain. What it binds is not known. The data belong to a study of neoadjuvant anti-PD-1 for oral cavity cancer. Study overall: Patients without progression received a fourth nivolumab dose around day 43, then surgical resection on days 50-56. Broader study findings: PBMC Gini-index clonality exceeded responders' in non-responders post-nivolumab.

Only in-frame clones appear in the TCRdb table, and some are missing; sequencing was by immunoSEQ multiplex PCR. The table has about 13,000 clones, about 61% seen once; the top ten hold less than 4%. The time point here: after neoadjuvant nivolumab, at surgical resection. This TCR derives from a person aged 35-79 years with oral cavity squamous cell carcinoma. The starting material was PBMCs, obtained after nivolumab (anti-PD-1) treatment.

As DNA, the CDR3 is TGCGCCAGCAGCAACACGTTACCGGGACAGGGGACCGGGGAGCTGTTTTTT. It encodes CASSNTLPGQGTGELFF. This chain joins TRBV5-1 and TRBJ2-2; TRBD1 matches at 10 bases. The germline V gene has CDR1 SGHRS and CDR2 YFSETQ. With 4 bases clipped from V and 5 bases from J, the junction kept 11 bases outside the gene matches. The CDR3 contains 17 residues.